This T cell receptor (beta chain) came from a study of cytomegalovirus exposure and HLA in healthy donors. Overall study results and limits: The study flagged approximately 180 TCR beta chains as cytomegalovirus-associated.

With respect to this clone: Its antigen is undetermined. At one boundary the junction diverges from the germline segment, which might be a read error.

The primer mix had 60 Vbeta and 13 Jbeta primers. Sequencing used immunoSEQ multiplex PCR; TCRdb keeps in-frame clones, though not all of them. The table includes 200,000 to 250,000 clones, over 70% detected once. The germline CDR1 and CDR2 sequences are ENHRY and SYGVKD. The CDR3 covers 16 residues. The TCR comes from a boy aged 2-15 years in good health and CMV-seronegative. The rearrangement uses TRBV10-3 and TRBJ2-3; 12 nucleotides align to TRBD2. The sequenced material came from PBMCs. The CDR3 bases are TGTGCCAGCAGTGCGTCGACTAGCGGGAGTACAGATACGCAGTATTTT. Protein: CASSASTSGSTDTQYF.